The clone carrying this T cell receptor beta chain occurred a few times. These data originate in a study of cytomegalovirus exposure and HLA in healthy donors. PCR primers comprised 60 Vbeta and 13 Jbeta primers. Data came from immunoSEQ multiplex PCR; TCRdb stores just in-frame clones and leaves some out. This table holds some 110,000 clones, about 80% found once. Source material: PBMCs. This sequence originates from a man in his fifties in good health and CMV-seropositive.

CDR3: CASSPTESARSGGYTF. CDR3 coding DNA: TGTGCCAGCTCACCCACCGAGTCAGCTCGCTCGGGGGGCTACACCTTC. V is TRBV18 and J is TRBJ1-2, with no clear D. The germline V and J ends were trimmed by 3 bases and 8 bases, with 22 bases remaining between them. Germline CDR1 KGHSH, CDR2 LQKENI. There are 16 residues in the CDR3.